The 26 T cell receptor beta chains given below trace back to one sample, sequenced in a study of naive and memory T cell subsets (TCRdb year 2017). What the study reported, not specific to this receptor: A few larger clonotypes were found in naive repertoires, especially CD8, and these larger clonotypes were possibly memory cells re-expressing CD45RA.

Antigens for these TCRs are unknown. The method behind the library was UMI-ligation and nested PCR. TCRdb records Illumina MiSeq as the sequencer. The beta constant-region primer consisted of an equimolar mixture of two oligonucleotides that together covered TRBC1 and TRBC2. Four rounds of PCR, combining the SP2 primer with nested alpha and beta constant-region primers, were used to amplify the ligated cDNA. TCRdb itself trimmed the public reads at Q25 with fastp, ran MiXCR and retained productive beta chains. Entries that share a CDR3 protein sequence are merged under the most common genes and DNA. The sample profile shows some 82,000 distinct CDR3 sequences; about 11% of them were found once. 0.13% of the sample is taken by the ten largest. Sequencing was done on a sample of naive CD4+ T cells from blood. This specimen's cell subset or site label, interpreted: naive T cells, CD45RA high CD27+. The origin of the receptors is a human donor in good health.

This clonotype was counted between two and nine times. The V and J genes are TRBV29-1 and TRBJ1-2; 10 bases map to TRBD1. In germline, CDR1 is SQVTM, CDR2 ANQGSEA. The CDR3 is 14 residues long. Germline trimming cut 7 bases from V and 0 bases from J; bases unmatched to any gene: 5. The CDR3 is CSGGTGDPNYGYTF. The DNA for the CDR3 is TGCAGCGGCGGGACAGGGGACCCTAACTATGGCTACACCTTC.

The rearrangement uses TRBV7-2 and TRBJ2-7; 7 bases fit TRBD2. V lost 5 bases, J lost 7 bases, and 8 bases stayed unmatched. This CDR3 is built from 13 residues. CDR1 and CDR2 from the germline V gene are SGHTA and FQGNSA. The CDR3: CASSPRLAGEQYF. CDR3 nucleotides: TGTGCCAGCAGCCCCCGACTAGCAGGGGAGCAGTACTTC.

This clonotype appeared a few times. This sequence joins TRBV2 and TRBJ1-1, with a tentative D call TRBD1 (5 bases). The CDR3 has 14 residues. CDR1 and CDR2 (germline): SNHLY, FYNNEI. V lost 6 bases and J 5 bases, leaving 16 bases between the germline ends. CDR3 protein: CASRRTAEGTEAFF. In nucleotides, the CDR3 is TGTGCCAGCAGGAGGACGGCCGAGGGGACTGAAGCTTTCTTT.

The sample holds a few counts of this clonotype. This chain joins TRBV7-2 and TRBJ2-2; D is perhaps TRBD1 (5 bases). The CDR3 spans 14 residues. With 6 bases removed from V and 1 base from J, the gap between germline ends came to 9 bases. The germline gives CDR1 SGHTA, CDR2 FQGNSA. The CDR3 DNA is TGTGCCAGCAGTATAACAGGGAACACCGGGGAGCTGTTTTTT. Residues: CASSITGNTGELFF.

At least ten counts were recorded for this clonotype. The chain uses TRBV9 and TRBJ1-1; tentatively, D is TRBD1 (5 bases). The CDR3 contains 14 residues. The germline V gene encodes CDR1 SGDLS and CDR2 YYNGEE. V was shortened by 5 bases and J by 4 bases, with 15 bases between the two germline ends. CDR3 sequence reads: CASSGQGFATEAFF. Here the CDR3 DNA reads TGTGCCAGCAGTGGTCAGGGATTTGCCACTGAAGCTTTCTTT. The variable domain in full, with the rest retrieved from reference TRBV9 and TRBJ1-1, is DSGVTQTPKHLITATGQRVTLRCSPRSGDLSVYWYQQSLDQGLQFLIQYYNGEERAKGNILERFSAQQFPDLHSELNLSSLELGDSALYFCASSGQGFATEAFFGQGTRLTVV.

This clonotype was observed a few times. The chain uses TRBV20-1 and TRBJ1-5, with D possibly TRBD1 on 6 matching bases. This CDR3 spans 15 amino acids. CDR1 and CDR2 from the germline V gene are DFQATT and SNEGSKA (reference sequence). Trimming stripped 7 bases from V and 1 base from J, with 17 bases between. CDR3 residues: CSVLQGAGSNQPQHF. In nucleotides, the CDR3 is TGCAGTGTTTTACAGGGAGCGGGAAGCAATCAGCCCCAGCATTTT.

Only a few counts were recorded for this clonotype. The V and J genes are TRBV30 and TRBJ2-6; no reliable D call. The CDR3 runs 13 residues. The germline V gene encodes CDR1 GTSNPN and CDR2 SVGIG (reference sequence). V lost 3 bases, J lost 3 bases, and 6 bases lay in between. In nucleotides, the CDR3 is TGTGCCTGGAGAATTGTTGGGGCCAACGTCCTGACTTTC. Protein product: CAWRIVGANVLTF.

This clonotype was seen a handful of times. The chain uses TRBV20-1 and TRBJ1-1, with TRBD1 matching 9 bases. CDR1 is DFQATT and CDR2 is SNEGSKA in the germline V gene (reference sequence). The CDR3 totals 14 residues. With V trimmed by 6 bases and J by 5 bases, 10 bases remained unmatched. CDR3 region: CSARGDRAGTEAFF. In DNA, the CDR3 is TGCAGTGCCCGCGGGGACAGGGCAGGGACTGAAGCTTTCTTT.

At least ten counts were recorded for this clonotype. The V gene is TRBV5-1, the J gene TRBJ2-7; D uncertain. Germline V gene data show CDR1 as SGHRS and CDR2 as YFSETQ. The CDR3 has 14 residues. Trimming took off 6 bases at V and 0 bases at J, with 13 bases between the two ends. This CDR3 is CASKRTGSSYEQYF. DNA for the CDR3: TGCGCCAGCAAAAGGACGGGTTCCTCCTACGAGCAGTACTTC.

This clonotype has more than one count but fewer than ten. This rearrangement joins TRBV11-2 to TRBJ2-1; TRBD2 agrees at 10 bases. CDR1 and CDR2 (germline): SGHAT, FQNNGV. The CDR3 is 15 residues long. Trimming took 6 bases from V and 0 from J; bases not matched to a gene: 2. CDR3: CASRRTSGSYNEQFF. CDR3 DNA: TGTGCCAGCAGACGGACTAGCGGCTCCTACAATGAGCAGTTCTTC.

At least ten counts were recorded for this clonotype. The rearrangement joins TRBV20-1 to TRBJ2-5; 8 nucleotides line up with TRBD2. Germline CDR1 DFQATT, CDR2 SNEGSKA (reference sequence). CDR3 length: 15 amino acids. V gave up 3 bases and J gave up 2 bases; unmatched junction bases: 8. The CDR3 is CSARSPSGSQETQYF. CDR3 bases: TGCAGTGCTAGGTCCCCTAGCGGGTCGCAAGAGACCCAGTACTTC.

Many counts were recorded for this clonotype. The CDR3 is CASSLREGPGTEAFF. The CDR3 DNA is TGTGCCAGCAGCTTAAGGGAGGGGCCTGGCACTGAAGCTTTCTTT. The chain carries TRBV5-4 and TRBJ1-1, with D tentatively TRBD1 (5 bases). This CDR3 has 15 residues. CDR1 is SGHNT and CDR2 is YYREEE in the germline V gene (reference sequence). Trimming took off 2 bases at V and 4 bases at J, with 15 bases between the two ends.

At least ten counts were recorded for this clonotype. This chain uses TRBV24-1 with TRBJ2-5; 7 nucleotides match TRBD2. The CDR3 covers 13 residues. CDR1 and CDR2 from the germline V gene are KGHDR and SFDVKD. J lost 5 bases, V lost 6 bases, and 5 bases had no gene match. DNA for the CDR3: TGTGCCACCAGTCGGCGGGGGAGGGAGACCCAGTACTTC. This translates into CATSRRGRETQYF.

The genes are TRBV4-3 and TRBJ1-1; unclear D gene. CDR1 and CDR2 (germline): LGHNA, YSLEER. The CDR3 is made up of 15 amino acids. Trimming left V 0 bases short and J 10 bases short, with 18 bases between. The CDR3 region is CASSQDNRVQRGAFF. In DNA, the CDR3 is TGCGCCAGCAGCCAAGATAACCGGGTTCAGAGAGGAGCTTTCTTT.

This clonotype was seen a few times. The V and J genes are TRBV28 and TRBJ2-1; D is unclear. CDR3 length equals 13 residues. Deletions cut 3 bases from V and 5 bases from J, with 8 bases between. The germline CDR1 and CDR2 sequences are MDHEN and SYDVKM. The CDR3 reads CASSFERNNEQFF. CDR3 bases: TGTGCCAGCAGTTTTGAACGAAACAATGAGCAGTTCTTC.

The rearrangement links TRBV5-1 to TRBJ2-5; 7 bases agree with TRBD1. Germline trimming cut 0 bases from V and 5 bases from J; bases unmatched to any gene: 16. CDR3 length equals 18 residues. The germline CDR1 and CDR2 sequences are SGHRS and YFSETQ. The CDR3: CASSLAAYSGQLLETQYF. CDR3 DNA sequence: TGCGCCAGCAGCTTGGCGGCGTACTCGGGACAGTTGCTGGAGACCCAGTACTTC. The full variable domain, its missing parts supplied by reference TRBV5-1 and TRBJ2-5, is KAGVTQTPRYLIKTRGQQVTLSCSPISGHRSVSWYQQTPGQGLQFLFEYFSETQRNKGNFPGRFSGRQFSNSRSEMNVSTLELGDSALYLCASSLAAYSGQLLETQYFGPGTRLLVL.

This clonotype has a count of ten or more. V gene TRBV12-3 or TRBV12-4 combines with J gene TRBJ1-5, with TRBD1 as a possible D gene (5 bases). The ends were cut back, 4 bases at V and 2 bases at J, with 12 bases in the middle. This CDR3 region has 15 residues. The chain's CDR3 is CASSSDSGRNQPQHF. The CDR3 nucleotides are TGTGCCAGCAGTTCAGACTCAGGGCGCAATCAGCCCCAGCATTTT.

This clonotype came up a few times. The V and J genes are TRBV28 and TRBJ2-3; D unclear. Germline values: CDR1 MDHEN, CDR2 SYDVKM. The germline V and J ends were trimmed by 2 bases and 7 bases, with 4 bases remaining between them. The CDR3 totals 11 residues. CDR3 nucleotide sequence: TGTGCCAGCAGTTTAGGCTATACGCAGTATTTT. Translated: CASSLGYTQYF.

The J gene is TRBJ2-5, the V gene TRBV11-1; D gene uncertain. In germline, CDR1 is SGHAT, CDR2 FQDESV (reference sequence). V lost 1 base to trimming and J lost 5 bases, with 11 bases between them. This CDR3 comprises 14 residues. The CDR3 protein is CASSLGASMETQYF. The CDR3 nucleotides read TGTGCCAGCAGCTTAGGGGCTAGTATGGAGACCCAGTACTTC.

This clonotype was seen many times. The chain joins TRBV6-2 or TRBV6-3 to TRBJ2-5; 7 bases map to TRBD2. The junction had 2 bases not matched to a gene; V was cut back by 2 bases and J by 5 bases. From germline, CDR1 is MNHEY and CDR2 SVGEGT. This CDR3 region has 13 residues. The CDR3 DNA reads TGTGCCAGCAGTTACAGCGGGGTGGAGACCCAGTACTTC. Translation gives CASSYSGVETQYF.

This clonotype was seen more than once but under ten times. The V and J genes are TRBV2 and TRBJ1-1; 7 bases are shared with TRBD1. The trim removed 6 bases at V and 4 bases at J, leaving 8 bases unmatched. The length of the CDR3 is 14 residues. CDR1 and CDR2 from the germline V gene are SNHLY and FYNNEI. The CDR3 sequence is CASRTRQGGTEAFF. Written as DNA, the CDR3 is TGTGCCAGCAGGACCCGACAGGGAGGCACTGAAGCTTTCTTT.

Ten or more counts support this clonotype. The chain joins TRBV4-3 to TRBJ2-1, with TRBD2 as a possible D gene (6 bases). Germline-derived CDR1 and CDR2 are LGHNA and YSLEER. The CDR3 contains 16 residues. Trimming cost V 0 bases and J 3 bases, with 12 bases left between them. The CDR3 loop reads CASSQDIGSLYNEQFF. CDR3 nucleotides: TGCGCCAGCAGCCAAGATATCGGGAGTCTCTACAATGAGCAGTTCTTC.

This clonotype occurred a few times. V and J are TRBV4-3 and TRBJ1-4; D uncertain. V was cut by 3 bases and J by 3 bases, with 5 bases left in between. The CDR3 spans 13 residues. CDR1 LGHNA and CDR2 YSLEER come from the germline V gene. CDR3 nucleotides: TGCGCCAGCAGCCACCGCCCTAATGAAAAACTGTTTTTT. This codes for CASSHRPNEKLFF.

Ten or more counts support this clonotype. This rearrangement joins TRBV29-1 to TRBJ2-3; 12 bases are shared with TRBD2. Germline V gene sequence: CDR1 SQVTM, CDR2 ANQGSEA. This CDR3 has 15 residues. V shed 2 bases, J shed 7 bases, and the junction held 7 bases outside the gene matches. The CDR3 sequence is CSVESSGRARNTQYF. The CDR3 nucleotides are TGCAGCGTTGAATCTAGCGGGAGGGCCCGGAATACGCAGTATTTT.

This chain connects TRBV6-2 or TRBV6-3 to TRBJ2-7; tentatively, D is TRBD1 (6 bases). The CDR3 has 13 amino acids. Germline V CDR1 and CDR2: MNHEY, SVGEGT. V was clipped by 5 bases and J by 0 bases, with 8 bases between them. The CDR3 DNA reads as TGTGCCAGCAGTGGACAGAGCTCCTACGAGCAGTACTTC. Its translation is CASSGQSSYEQYF.

The CDR3 loop is CASSLWDYEQYF. Written as DNA, the CDR3 is TGTGCCAGCAGTTTATGGGATTACGAGCAGTACTTC. The V gene is TRBV28, the J gene TRBJ2-7; D unresolved. CDR3 size: 12 residues. From germline, CDR1 is MDHEN and CDR2 SYDVKM. With 0 bases removed from V and 4 bases from J, the gap between germline ends came to 4 bases.